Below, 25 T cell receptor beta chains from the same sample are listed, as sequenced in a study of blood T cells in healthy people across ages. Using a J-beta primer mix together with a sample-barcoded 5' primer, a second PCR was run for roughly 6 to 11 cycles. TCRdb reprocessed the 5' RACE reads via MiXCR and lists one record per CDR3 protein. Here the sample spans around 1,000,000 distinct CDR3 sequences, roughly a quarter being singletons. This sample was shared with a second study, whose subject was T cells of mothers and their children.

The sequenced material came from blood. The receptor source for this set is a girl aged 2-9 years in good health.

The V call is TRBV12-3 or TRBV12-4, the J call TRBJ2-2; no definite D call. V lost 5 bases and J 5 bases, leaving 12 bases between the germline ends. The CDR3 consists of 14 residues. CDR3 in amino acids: CASSTMDGTGELFF. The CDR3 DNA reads TGTGCCAGCAGTACGATGGACGGGACCGGGGAGCTGTTTTTT.

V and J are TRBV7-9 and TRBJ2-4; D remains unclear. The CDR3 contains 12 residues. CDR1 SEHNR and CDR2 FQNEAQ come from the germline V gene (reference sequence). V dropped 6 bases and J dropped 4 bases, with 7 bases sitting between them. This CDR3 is CASRGIKNIQYF. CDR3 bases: TGTGCCAGCAGGGGGATTAAAAACATTCAGTACTTC.

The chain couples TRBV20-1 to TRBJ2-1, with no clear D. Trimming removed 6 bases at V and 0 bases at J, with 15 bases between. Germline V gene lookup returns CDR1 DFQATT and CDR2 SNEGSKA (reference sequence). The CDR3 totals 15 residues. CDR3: CSASLTLSSYNEQFF. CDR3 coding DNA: TGCAGTGCCTCTCTGACCCTCAGCTCCTACAATGAGCAGTTCTTC.

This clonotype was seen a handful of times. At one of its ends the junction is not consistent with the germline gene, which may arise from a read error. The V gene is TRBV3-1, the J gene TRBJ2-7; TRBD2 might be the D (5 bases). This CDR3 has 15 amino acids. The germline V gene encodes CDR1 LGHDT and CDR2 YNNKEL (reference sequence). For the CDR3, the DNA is TGTGCCAGCAGCCAAGACGTACTAGGGAAACACGAGCAGCACTTC. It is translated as CASSQDVLGKHEQHF.

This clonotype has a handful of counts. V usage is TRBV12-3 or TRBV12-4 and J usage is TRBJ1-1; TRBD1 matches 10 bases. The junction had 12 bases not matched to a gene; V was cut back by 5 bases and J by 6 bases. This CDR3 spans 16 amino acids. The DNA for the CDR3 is TGTGCCAGCAGTCCCTGGACAGGGGGGCGTTCCGCTGAAGCTTTCTTT. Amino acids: CASSPWTGGRSAEAFF.

The CDR3 DNA reads as TGTGCCAGCAGTTACGAGGGGACAGGTCTGAACACTGAAGCTTTCTTT. Protein sequence: CASSYEGTGLNTEAFF. This chain connects TRBV6-5 to TRBJ1-1; TRBD1 aligns across 8 bases. V lost 2 bases, J lost 0 bases, and 5 bases stayed unmatched. The length of the CDR3 is 16 residues. CDR1 and CDR2 (germline): MNHEY, SVGAGI.

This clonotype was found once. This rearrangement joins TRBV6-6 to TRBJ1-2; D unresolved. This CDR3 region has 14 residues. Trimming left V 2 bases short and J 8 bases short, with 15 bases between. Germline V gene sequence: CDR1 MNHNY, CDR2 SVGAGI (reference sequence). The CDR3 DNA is TGTGCCAGCAGTTACAGCGAAGAAGGATACGGCTACACCTTC. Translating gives CASSYSEEGYGYTF.

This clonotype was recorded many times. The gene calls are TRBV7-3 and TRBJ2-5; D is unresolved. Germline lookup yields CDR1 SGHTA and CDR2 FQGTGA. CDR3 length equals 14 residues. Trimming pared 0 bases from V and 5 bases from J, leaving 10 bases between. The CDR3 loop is CASSLTGGAETQYF. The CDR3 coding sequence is TGTGCCAGCAGCTTAACGGGCGGTGCGGAGACCCAGTACTTC.

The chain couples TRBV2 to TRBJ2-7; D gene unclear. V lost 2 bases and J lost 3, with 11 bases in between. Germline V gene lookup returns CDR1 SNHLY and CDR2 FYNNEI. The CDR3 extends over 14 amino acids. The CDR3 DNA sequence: TGTGCCAGCAGTGAAAACCAGGACGGCTACGAGCAGTACTTC. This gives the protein CASSENQDGYEQYF.

The CDR3 DNA is TGTGCCAGCAGAACTCCCGGGACAGGGGGACCCACAGATACGCAGTATTTT. Translated: CASRTPGTGGPTDTQYF. The chain carries TRBV28 and TRBJ2-3; 11 bases are shared with TRBD1. V lost 6 bases, J lost 2 bases, and 10 bases stayed unmatched. This CDR3 has 17 residues. Germline V CDR1 and CDR2: MDHEN, SYDVKM.

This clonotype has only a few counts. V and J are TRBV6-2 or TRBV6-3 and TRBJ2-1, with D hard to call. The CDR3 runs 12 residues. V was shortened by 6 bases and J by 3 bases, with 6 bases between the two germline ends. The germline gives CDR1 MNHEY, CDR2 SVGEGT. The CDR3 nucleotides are TGTGCCAGCAGACGAAACTACAATGAGCAGTTCTTC. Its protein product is CASRRNYNEQFF.

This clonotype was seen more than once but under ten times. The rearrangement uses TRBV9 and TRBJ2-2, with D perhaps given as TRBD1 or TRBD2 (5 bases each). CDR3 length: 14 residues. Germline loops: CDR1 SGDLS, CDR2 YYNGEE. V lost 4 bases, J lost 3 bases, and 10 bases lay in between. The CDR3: CASSPRGYTGELFF. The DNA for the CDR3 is TGTGCCAGCAGCCCCCGGGGCTACACCGGGGAGCTGTTTTTT.

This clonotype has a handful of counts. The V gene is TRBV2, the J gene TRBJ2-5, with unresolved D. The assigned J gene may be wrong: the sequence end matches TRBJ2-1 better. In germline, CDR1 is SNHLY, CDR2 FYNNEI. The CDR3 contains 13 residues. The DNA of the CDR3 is TGTGCCAGCAGCCAGAGGCCTTACAATGAGCAGTTCTTC. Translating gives CASSQRPYNEQFF.

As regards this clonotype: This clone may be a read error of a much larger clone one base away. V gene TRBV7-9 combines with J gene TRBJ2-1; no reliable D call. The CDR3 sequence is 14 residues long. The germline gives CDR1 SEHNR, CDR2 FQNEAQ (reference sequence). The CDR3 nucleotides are TGTGCCAGCAGCTTAGTAGACCCCTACAATGAGCGGTTCTTC. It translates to CASSLVDPYNERFF. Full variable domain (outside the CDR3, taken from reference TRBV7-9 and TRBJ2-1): DTGVSQNPRHKITKRGQNVTFRCDPISEHNRLYWYRQTLGQGPEFLTYFQNEAQLEKSRLLSDRFSAERPKGSFSTLEIQRTEQGDSAMYLCASSLVDPYNERFFGPGTRLTVL.

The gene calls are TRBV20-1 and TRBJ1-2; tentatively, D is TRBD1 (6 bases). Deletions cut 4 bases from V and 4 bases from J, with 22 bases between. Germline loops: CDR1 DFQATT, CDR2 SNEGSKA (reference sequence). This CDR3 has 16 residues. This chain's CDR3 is CSATTGMSAVSYGYTF. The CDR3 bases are TGCAGTGCTACTACAGGGATGTCGGCCGTTTCCTATGGCTACACCTTC.

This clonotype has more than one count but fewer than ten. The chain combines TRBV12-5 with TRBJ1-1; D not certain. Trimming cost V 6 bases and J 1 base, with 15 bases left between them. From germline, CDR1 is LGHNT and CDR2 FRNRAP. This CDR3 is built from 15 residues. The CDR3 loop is CASGSHQSGNTEAFF. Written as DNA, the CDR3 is TGTGCTAGTGGATCGCATCAATCCGGGAACACTGAAGCTTTCTTT. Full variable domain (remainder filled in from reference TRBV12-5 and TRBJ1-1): DARVTQTPRHKVTEMGQEVTMRCQPILGHNTVFWYRQTMMQGLELLAYFRNRAPLDDSGMPKDRFSAEMPDATLATLKIQPSEPRDSAVYFCASGSHQSGNTEAFFGQGTRLTVV.

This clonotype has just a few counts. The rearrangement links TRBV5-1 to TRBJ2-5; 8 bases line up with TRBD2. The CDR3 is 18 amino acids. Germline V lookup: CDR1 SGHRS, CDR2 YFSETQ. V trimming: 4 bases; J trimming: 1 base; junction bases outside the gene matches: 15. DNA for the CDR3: TGCGCCAGCAGCCCAGGGCCTCGCGGGAGGCGCTCCCAAGAGACCCAGTACTTC. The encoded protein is CASSPGPRGRRSQETQYF.

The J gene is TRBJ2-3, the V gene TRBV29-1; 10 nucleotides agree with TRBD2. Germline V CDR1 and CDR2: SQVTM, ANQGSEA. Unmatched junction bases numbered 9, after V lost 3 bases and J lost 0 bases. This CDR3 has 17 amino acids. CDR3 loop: CSVDGLADPFSTDTQYF. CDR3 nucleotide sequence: TGCAGCGTTGACGGACTAGCGGACCCCTTTAGCACAGATACGCAGTATTTT.

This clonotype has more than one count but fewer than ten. CDR3 DNA: TGTGCCAGCAGCTTTGGGACTAGCGGGAGCCTGGAGGAGACCCAGTACTTC. Translating it yields CASSFGTSGSLEETQYF. This chain uses TRBV7-2 with TRBJ2-5, with TRBD2 identical over 14 bases. Germline CDR1 is SGHTA and CDR2 is FQGNSA. The CDR3 length is 17 residues. The junction had 8 bases not matched to a gene; V was cut back by 3 bases and J by 5 bases.

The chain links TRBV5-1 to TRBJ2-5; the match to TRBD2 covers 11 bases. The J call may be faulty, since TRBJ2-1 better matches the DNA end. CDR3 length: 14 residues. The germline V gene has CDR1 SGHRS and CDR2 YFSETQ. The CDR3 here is CASRLSGGAVEQFF. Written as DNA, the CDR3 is TGCGCCAGCAGACTTAGCGGGGGGGCCGTTGAGCAGTTCTTC.

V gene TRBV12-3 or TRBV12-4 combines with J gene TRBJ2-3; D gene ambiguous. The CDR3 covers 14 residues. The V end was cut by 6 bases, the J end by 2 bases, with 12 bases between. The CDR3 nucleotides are TGTGCCAGCAGCCCGACTTCTTACACAGATACGCAGTATTTT. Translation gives CASSPTSYTDTQYF.

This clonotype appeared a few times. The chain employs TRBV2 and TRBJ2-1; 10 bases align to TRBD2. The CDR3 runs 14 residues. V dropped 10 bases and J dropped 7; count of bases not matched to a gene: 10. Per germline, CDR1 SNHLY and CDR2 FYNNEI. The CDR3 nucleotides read TGTGCCAACCGCGAAGCGGGGGGGCCAAATGAGCAGTTCTTC. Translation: CANREAGGPNEQFF.

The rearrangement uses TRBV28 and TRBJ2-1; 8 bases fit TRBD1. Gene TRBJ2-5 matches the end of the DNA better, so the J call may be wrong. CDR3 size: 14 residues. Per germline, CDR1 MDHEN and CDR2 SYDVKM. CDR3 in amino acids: CASRQGFGVETQYF. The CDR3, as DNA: TGTGCCAGTAGACAGGGGTTTGGTGTGGAGACCCAGTACTTC.

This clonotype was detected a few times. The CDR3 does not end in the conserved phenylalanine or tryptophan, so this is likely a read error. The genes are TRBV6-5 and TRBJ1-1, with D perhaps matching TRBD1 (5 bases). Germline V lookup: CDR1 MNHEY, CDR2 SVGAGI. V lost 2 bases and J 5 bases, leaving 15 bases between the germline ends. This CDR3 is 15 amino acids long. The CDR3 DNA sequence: TGTGCCAGCAGTTACGGGGACCGTAGAGGGACTGAAGCTTTCTCT. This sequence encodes CASSYGDRRGTEAFS.

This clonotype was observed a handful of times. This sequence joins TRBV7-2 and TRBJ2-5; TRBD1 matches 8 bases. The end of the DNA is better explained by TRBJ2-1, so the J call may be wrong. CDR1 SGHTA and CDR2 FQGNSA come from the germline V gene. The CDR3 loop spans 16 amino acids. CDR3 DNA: TGTGCCAGCAGCCCCAGACAGGGGCCCGGGGACAATGAGCAGTTCTTC. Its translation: CASSPRQGPGDNEQFF.